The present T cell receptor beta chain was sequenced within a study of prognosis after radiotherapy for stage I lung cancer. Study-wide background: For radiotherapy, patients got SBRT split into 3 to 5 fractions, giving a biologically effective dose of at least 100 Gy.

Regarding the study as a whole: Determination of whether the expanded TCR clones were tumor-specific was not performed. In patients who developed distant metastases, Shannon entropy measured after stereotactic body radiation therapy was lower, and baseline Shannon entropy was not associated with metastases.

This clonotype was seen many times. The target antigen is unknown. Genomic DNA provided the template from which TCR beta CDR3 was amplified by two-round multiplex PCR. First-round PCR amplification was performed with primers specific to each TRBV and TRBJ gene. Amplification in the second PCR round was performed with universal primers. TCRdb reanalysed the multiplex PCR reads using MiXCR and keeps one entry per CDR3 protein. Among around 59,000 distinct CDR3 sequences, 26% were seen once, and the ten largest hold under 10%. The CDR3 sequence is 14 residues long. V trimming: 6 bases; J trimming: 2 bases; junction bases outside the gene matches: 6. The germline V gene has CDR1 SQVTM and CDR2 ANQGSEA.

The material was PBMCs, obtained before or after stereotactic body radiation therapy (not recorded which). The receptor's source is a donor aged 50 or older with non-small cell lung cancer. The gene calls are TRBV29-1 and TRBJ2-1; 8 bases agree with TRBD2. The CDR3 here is CSVKAGGAYNEQFF. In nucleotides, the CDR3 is TGCAGCGTCAAGGCGGGGGGAGCCTACAATGAGCAGTTCTTC.